A single sample gave rise to the 14 T cell receptor beta chains below, sequenced in a study of T cells in Graves' hyperthyroidism and ophthalmopathy. RNA transcripts were the template for amplifying TCR beta CDR3 regions. The primer set for the first-round RT-PCR of the TCR CDR3 was HTBI. MiXCR, applied by TCRdb to the multiplex PCR reads, yields one record per CDR3 protein. This sample has about 400,000 distinct CDR3 sequences, with 25% found just once. Sequenced sample: blood. The receptors were sampled from a man aged 50 to 59 with Graves' hyperthyroidism.

The V gene is TRBV4-1, the J gene TRBJ2-2; D unresolved. Deletions cut 1 base from V and 5 bases from J, with 5 bases between. This CDR3 contains 13 residues. In germline, CDR1 is MGHRA, CDR2 YSYEKL. The CDR3 DNA is TGCGCCAGCAGCCAAGTGCGAACCGGGGAGCTGTTTTTT. Protein product: CASSQVRTGELFF.

This clonotype was seen a handful of times. The V gene is TRBV3-1, the J gene TRBJ2-1, with D perhaps given as TRBD1 or TRBD2 (5 bases each). The V gene lost 1 base and the J gene lost 13 bases, with 14 bases spanning the gap. CDR3 length equals 13 residues. Germline CDR1 is LGHDT and CDR2 is YNNKEL (reference sequence). Here the CDR3 reads CASSQVLGETQFF. The CDR3 bases are TGTGCCAGCAGCCAAGTTTTGGGGGAGACCCAGTTCTTC.

This clonotype was seen only a few times. The chain is built from TRBV11-2 and TRBJ1-2; no reliable D call. Trimming pared 0 bases from V and 8 bases from J, leaving 7 bases between. This CDR3 contains 12 residues. Germline CDR1 and CDR2: SGHAT and FQNNGV. CDR3 coding DNA: TGTGCCAGCAGCTTAGACTGGGGAGGCTACACCTTC. It specifies CASSLDWGGYTF.

V usage is TRBV12-3 or TRBV12-4 and J usage is TRBJ2-1; TRBD2 matches 7 bases. V lost 5 bases to trimming and J lost 4 bases; unmatched junction nucleotides: 5. The CDR3 sequence is 14 residues long. DNA for the CDR3: TGTGCCAGCAGTCCCCTAGCGGTATACAATGAGCAGTTCTTC. It translates to CASSPLAVYNEQFF.

This clonotype was seen a few times. This chain joins TRBV30 and TRBJ2-3; TRBD1 matches at 10 bases. Looked up from germline, CDR1 is GTSNPN and CDR2 is SVGIG (reference sequence). CDR3 length equals 16 residues. The junction had 6 bases not matched to a gene; V was cut back by 0 bases and J by 3 bases. CDR3 DNA sequence: TGTGCCTGGAGTGTACTGGGACAGGGGCGGACAGATACGCAGTATTTT. Encoded protein: CAWSVLGQGRTDTQYF.

There are many counts of this clonotype. The chain is built from TRBV5-5 and TRBJ2-7, with D possibly matching TRBD1 (6 bases). This CDR3 has 14 residues. Trimming took 4 bases from V and 6 from J, leaving 17 bases between them. Germline CDR1 and CDR2: SGHKS and YYEKEE (reference sequence). DNA for the CDR3: TGTGCCAGCAGCCTCATTACAGGGACGGGCGAGCAGTACTTC. Translated, it gives CASSLITGTGEQYF.

In its sample, this clonotype was seen a few times. The genes are TRBV10-3 and TRBJ1-2; TRBD1 agrees at 8 bases. CDR3 length: 13 amino acids. Germline assignment: CDR1 ENHRY and CDR2 SYGVKD. With 4 bases clipped from V and 8 bases from J, the junction kept 6 bases outside the gene matches. The CDR3 loop is CAISAGQGDGYTF. For the CDR3, the DNA is TGTGCCATCAGTGCTGGACAGGGAGACGGCTACACCTTC.

This chain connects TRBV29-1 to TRBJ2-7; TRBD1 aligns across 10 bases. The CDR3 extends over 14 amino acids. Germline CDR1 SQVTM, CDR2 ANQGSEA. The CDR3 bases are TGCAGTGTACAAACTACCGGGACAGGGGACGAGCAGTACTTC. It translates to CSVQTTGTGDEQYF.

In this sample, this clonotype turned up many times. The chain joins TRBV30 to TRBJ1-4, with D unclear. Between the trimmed V and J ends, which lost 2 bases and 0 bases, there was a span of 13 bases. Germline V gene data show CDR1 as GTSNPN and CDR2 as SVGIG (reference sequence). The CDR3 has 16 residues. The CDR3 spells CAWSRRATATNEKLFF. CDR3 sequence (DNA): TGTGCCTGGAGTAGGAGGGCAACAGCAACTAATGAAAAACTGTTTTTT.

V gene TRBV10-3 combines with J gene TRBJ2-1, with 9 bases fitting TRBD2. V lost 3 bases to trimming and J lost 0 bases; unmatched junction nucleotides: 9. Germline values: CDR1 ENHRY, CDR2 SYGVKD. The CDR3 is made up of 18 amino acids. Here the CDR3 reads CAISEELAGAGSYNEQFF. The CDR3 DNA reads TGTGCCATCAGTGAAGAACTAGCGGGCGCTGGCTCCTACAATGAGCAGTTCTTC.

V usage is TRBV19 and J usage is TRBJ2-7; possibly TRBD2 for D (5 bases). The CDR3 contains 15 residues. Trimming removed 4 bases at V and 6 bases at J, with 19 bases between. Germline CDR1 LNHDA, CDR2 SQIVND (reference sequence). As DNA, the CDR3 is TGTGCCAGTAGTACCACGTGGACTGGGATATGCGAGCAGTACTTC. This translates into CASSTTWTGICEQYF.

This clonotype was seen repeatedly, ten times or more. V and J are TRBV20-1 and TRBJ2-3; 10 bases fit TRBD2. J lost 0 bases, V lost 4 bases, and 1 base had no gene match. The germline gives CDR1 DFQATT, CDR2 SNEGSKA (reference sequence). The CDR3 extends over 14 amino acids. This CDR3 is CSAMTSGSTDTQYF. In nucleotides, the CDR3 is TGCAGTGCTATGACTAGCGGGAGCACAGATACGCAGTATTTT.

Only one count was recorded for this clonotype. V usage is TRBV5-6 and J usage is TRBJ2-1; D may be TRBD2 (6 bases). The V gene's germline CDR1 is SGHDT and CDR2 YYEEEE. The V end lost 4 bases, the J end lost 15 bases, and 20 bases lay between the germline ends. The CDR3 consists of 13 residues. The CDR3 sequence is CASSLREAGPGFF. The CDR3 coding sequence is TGTGCCAGCAGCCTCAGGGAGGCGGGACCGGGGTTCTTC.

On this clonotype: A clone one base away is much larger, so this may be a read error. This rearrangement joins TRBV18 to TRBJ1-1, with D possibly being TRBD1 (5 bases). The CDR3 sequence is 15 residues long. V was cut by 3 bases and J by 0 bases, with 11 bases left in between. CDR1 is KGHSH, CDR2 LQKENI, per germline. The CDR3 nucleotides are TGTGCCAGCTCACCCTACGGGGGGGTGAACACTGAAGCTTTCTTT. Its translation: CASSPYGGVNTEAFF.